The 23 T cell receptor beta chains below were found in one sample sequenced in a study of post-analysis software for immune sequencing data (dated by TCRdb to between 2015 and 2017). The antigens these receptors bind are not known. Libraries came from PCR. For sequencing, an Illumina HiSeq 2500 was employed. To reduce PCR and sequencing biases, unique molecular identifiers were built into the TCR beta cDNA libraries. TCRdb reanalyzed the raw reads on its own, using fastp at Q25 for trimming and MiXCR for clone calling, and kept in-frame beta chains. A single entry per CDR3 protein holds the most common genes and DNA from its merged rows. The sample table shows about 820,000 distinct CDR3 sequences, and 53% are seen once. Over 4% of the sample rests with the top ten. Here is what the overall study found, with its caveats: Patients showed significantly higher frequencies than controls for several TRBV segments, among them TRBV5-6, TRBV5-1 and TRBV20-1.

The sample consisted of blood. The receptors come from a girl between 5 and 17 years old with multiple sclerosis.

V is TRBV29-1 and J is TRBJ2-7; D remains unclear. The V gene's germline CDR1 is SQVTM and CDR2 ANQGSEA. The CDR3 is made up of 13 amino acids. Trimming removed 6 bases at V and 1 base at J, with 13 bases between. In nucleotides, the CDR3 is TGCAGCGTGGGTGGGATTTATTCCTACGAGCAGTACTTC. This translates into CSVGGIYSYEQYF.

In nucleotides, the CDR3 is TGTGCCAGCAGCCAGGCGGTAGGACAGGGCGCCGATACGCAGTATTTT. This codes for CASSQAVGQGADTQYF. J is TRBJ2-3 and V is TRBV4-2, with TRBD1 identical over 8 bases. The CDR3 has 16 residues. Germline V gene data show CDR1 as LGHNA and CDR2 as YNFKEQ. Trimming took 3 bases from V and 6 from J; bases not matched to a gene: 11.

The chain couples TRBV5-1 to TRBJ2-3; D is unclear. Trimming shortened V by 3 bases and J by 5 bases, and 16 bases separated the two germline ends. This CDR3 comprises 15 residues. Germline CDR1 SGHRS, CDR2 YFSETQ. CDR3 loop: CASSSQHTRIDTQYF. The CDR3 DNA is TGCGCCAGCAGCTCACAGCACACCCGCATAGATACGCAGTATTTT. Complete variable domain (other parts from reference TRBV5-1 and TRBJ2-3): KAGVTQTPRYLIKTRGQQVTLSCSPISGHRSVSWYQQTPGQGLQFLFEYFSETQRNKGNFPGRFSGRQFSNSRSEMNVSTLELGDSALYLCASSSQHTRIDTQYFGPGTRLTVL.

Worth noting for this clonotype: Because the CDR3 is missing its conserved closing phenylalanine or tryptophan, this is likely a read error. The chain employs TRBV7-6 and TRBJ2-5; 7 positions match TRBD2. This CDR3 is 14 amino acids long. In germline, CDR1 is SGHVS, CDR2 FNYEAQ. V was clipped by 7 bases and J by 1 base; unmatched bases: 6. Here the CDR3 DNA reads TGTGCCAGCACCCCGCGGGGGACCCAAGAGACCCAGTACTGC. It encodes CASTPRGTQETQYC.

This clonotype has only a few counts. CDR3 protein: CSAARRETMNTEAFF. Written as DNA, the CDR3 is TGCAGCGCTGCAAGGCGGGAAACAATGAACACTGAAGCTTTCTTT. The chain employs TRBV29-1 and TRBJ1-1, with no clear D. There are 15 residues in the CDR3. Trimming left V 7 bases short and J 0 bases short, with 18 bases between. The germline gives CDR1 SQVTM, CDR2 ANQGSEA.

This chain connects TRBV6-6 to TRBJ2-5; 10 nucleotides line up with TRBD1. The CDR3 has 15 residues. With V trimmed by 6 bases and J by 4 bases, 8 bases remained unmatched. CDR1 MNHNY and CDR2 SVGAGI come from the germline V gene (reference sequence). DNA of the CDR3: TGTGCCAGCAGAAGGGGACAGGGGCGTGCAGAGACCCAGTACTTC. It specifies CASRRGQGRAETQYF.

The gene calls are TRBV6-1 and TRBJ1-2; the D is unclear. CDR3 length equals 18 residues. Germline lookup yields CDR1 MNHNS and CDR2 SASEGT. The ends were cut back, 0 bases at V and 0 bases at J, with 17 bases in the middle. The CDR3 is CASSEARDYLPPNYGYTF. The CDR3 nucleotides read TGTGCCAGCAGTGAAGCTCGAGATTACCTACCACCTAACTATGGCTACACCTTC.

This clonotype was observed a single time. The V call is TRBV11-2, the J call TRBJ2-1, with a possible D match to TRBD1 (6 bases). Trimming removed 4 bases from V and 6 bases from J, with 13 bases in between. This CDR3 region has 14 residues. Germline V lookup: CDR1 SGHAT, CDR2 FQNNGV. The CDR3 nucleotides read TGTGCCAGCAGCTCAATCCAGGGGCTCAATGAGCAGTTCTTC. Its translation: CASSSIQGLNEQFF.

The CDR3: CASSQSGRPGGYTF. CDR3 nucleotide sequence: TGTGCCAGCAGCCAATCGGGGAGACCGGGTGGCTACACCTTC. The chain couples TRBV3-1 to TRBJ1-2; no reliable D call. V lost 2 bases, J lost 7 bases, and 14 bases lay in between. The CDR3 has 14 residues. Looked up from germline, CDR1 is LGHDT and CDR2 is YNNKEL (reference sequence).

The chain joins TRBV24-1 to TRBJ2-2; D gene unclear. Germline-derived CDR1 and CDR2 are KGHDR and SFDVKD. V dropped 4 bases and J dropped 5 bases, with 7 bases sitting between them. The CDR3 is made up of 13 amino acids. This CDR3 is CATSDPTTGELFF. For the CDR3, the DNA is TGTGCCACCAGTGACCCGACAACCGGGGAGCTGTTTTTT.

The V gene is TRBV3-1, the J gene TRBJ1-4; 10 positions match TRBD1. The CDR3 runs to 15 residues. The junction had 5 bases not matched to a gene; V was cut back by 2 bases and J by 8 bases. Germline CDR1 is LGHDT and CDR2 is YNNKEL (reference sequence). CDR3 nucleotides: TGTGCCAGCAGCCAAAAGGGACAGGGGAGCGAAAAACTGTTTTTT. Its translation is CASSQKGQGSEKLFF.

The V gene is TRBV2, the J gene TRBJ1-5; no reliable D call. V was cut by 3 bases and J by 5 bases, with 17 bases left in between. Per germline, CDR1 SNHLY and CDR2 FYNNEI. CDR3 length equals 16 residues. CDR3: CASSDPGEVADQPQHF. Here the CDR3 DNA reads TGTGCCAGCAGTGACCCCGGAGAGGTCGCAGATCAGCCCCAGCATTTT.

The genes are TRBV6-1 and TRBJ2-7; no definite D call. The ends were cut back, 4 bases at V and 7 bases at J, with 5 bases in the middle. This CDR3 is built from 10 residues. CDR1 and CDR2 (germline): MNHNS, SASEGT. CDR3 in DNA: TGTGCCAGCAGTGTGGGGGAGCAGTACTTC. It encodes CASSVGEQYF.

The CDR3 DNA follows: TGCAGTGCTTACCCAGTTAGCGGGGGGCCCCCCAACGAGCAGTACTTC. It translates to CSAYPVSGGPPNEQYF. The V and J genes are TRBV20-1 and TRBJ2-4, with 10 bases fitting TRBD2. The DNA end favors TRBJ2-7, so the J call may be wrong. Germline values: CDR1 DFQATT, CDR2 SNEGSKA (reference sequence). This CDR3 has 16 residues.

The genes are TRBV5-1 and TRBJ2-6; the match to TRBD1 covers 8 bases. This CDR3 contains 19 residues. Losses at the gene ends were 4 bases for V and 0 bases for J; bases not matched to a gene: 12. In germline, CDR1 is SGHRS, CDR2 YFSETQ. The chain's CDR3 is CASSTRLQGAFSGANVLTF. The CDR3 bases are TGCGCCAGCAGCACCCGGCTCCAGGGGGCCTTCTCTGGGGCCAACGTCCTGACTTTC.

V is TRBV5-1 and J is TRBJ1-1, with TRBD1 matching 8 bases. V trimming: 0 bases; J trimming: 4 bases; junction bases outside the gene matches: 2. The CDR3 contains 14 residues. Germline-derived CDR1 and CDR2 are SGHRS and YFSETQ. CDR3 sequence: CASSLAGGTTEAFF. DNA for the CDR3: TGCGCCAGCAGCTTGGCAGGGGGCACCACTGAAGCTTTCTTT. The variable domain in full, completed from reference TRBV5-1 and TRBJ1-1, reads KAGVTQTPRYLIKTRGQQVTLSCSPISGHRSVSWYQQTPGQGLQFLFEYFSETQRNKGNFPGRFSGRQFSNSRSEMNVSTLELGDSALYLCASSLAGGTTEAFFGQGTRLTVV.

This clonotype was detected a few times. V and J are TRBV7-6 and TRBJ2-1; no definite D call. V lost 3 bases to trimming and J lost 9 bases, with 6 bases between them. CDR1 SGHVS and CDR2 FNYEAQ come from the germline V gene. This CDR3 region has 11 residues. The CDR3 DNA sequence: TGTGCCAGCAGCTTCACAGCTGAGCAGTTCTTC. It is translated as CASSFTAEQFF.

The chain employs TRBV20-1 and TRBJ1-5; 7 nucleotides line up with TRBD1. V shed 3 bases, J shed 0 bases, and the junction held 2 bases outside the gene matches. CDR1 and CDR2 (germline): DFQATT, SNEGSKA (reference sequence). The CDR3 spans 14 residues. As DNA, the CDR3 is TGCAGTGCTAGGACAGGGATTAGCAATCAGCCCCAGCATTTT. It is translated as CSARTGISNQPQHF.

The chain joins TRBV29-1 to TRBJ2-3, with D possibly being TRBD2 (5 bases). This CDR3 comprises 14 residues. With 7 bases removed from V and 4 bases from J, the gap between germline ends came to 18 bases. CDR1 and CDR2 from the germline V gene are SQVTM and ANQGSEA. The CDR3 sequence: CSGVGLADPDTQYF. The CDR3 nucleotides are TGCAGCGGTGTAGGGCTAGCAGACCCAGATACGCAGTATTTT.

This clonotype appeared a single time. The CDR3 bases are TGTGCCAGCAGTTCGACAGGGTTTGGCGCGACAGATACGCAGTATTTT. This sequence encodes CASSSTGFGATDTQYF. The gene calls are TRBV12-3 or TRBV12-4 and TRBJ2-3, with TRBD1 matching over 7 bases. V gave up 4 bases and J gave up 3 bases; unmatched junction bases: 10. This CDR3 spans 16 amino acids.

The CDR3: CASSQEGSGMGTQYF. In nucleotides, the CDR3 is TGCGCCAGCAGCCAAGAGGGCTCCGGTATGGGTACGCAGTATTTT. The chain combines TRBV4-1 with TRBJ2-3, with D uncertain. V was trimmed by 0 bases and J by 8 bases, leaving 15 bases between them. Germline V gene sequence: CDR1 MGHRA, CDR2 YSYEKL. This CDR3 is built from 15 residues.

J is TRBJ2-3 and V is TRBV6-1; 10 bases line up with TRBD1. The germline CDR1 and CDR2 sequences are MNHNS and SASEGT. The CDR3 has 12 amino acids. Germline trimming cut 5 bases from V and 13 bases from J; bases unmatched to any gene: 6. CDR3 loop: CASSQSGTGEYF. The CDR3, as DNA: TGTGCCAGCAGTCAATCCGGGACAGGGGAGTATTTT.

The genes are TRBV4-1 and TRBJ2-7; 12 bases align to TRBD2. The CDR3 has 16 residues. Germline V gives CDR1 MGHRA, CDR2 YSYEKL. V shed 0 bases, J shed 6 bases, and the junction held 6 bases outside the gene matches. The CDR3 sequence is CASSQEPSGRAIEQYF. Written as DNA, the CDR3 is TGCGCCAGCAGCCAAGAGCCTAGCGGGAGGGCCATCGAGCAGTACTTC.